This T cell receptor beta chain emerged from a study of a mutant IDH1 vaccine in newly diagnosed glioma. Across the whole study: Radiotherapy alone preceded vaccination by 4-6 weeks; alternatively, vaccination started with temozolomide cycles. Earlier care involved radiotherapy, temozolomide, or both, and the majority received both.

The assay was immunoSEQ multiplex PCR, and TCRdb's table has in-frame clones only and misses some. The sample lists 45,000 to 70,000 clones; about 80% were seen once. Germline V lookup: CDR1 LGHNA, CDR2 YSLEER. The V and J ends lost 0 bases and 7 bases respectively, with 12 bases between them. CDR3 length: 14 residues. With respect to this clone: Its antigen is unknown.

The time point is: week 5, during vaccination. Topical imiquimod was applied with each vaccine dose, which held 300 ug of mutant IDH1 20-mer peptide. Each astrocytoma in the donors was new, WHO grade 3 or 4, IDH1-mutant and ATRX-lost. The origin of this receptor is a man aged 25-40 years with glioma. The chain has TRBV4-3 and TRBJ1-1; D may be TRBD1 (5 bases). The sequences come from PBMCs, collected from a glioma patient whose treatment included an IDH1 peptide vaccine. CDR3 in amino acids: CASSQDRGSGEAFF. In DNA form, the CDR3 reads TGCGCCAGCAGCCAAGATCGGGGGAGCGGTGAAGCTTTCTTT.